This T cell receptor beta chain was sequenced in a study of shared clonotypes between healthy human individuals. Produced via immunoSEQ multiplex PCR; TCRdb's table is partial and in-frame only. The profile covers 800,000 to 950,000 clones, with 95% to 97% appearing a single time and 0.2% to 0.25% taken by the ten largest. In the naive CD8 group, cells lacked CD45RO and were positively selected for CCR7, so terminally differentiated effector memory CD45RA+ cells were left out. The V gene's germline CDR1 is MNHNY and CDR2 SVGAGI (reference sequence). With V trimmed by 4 bases and J by 7 bases, 9 bases remained unmatched. The CDR3 spans 15 residues.

The source is a man aged 25 to 40 in good health. What was sequenced was naive CD8+ T cells sorted from blood. This chain joins TRBV6-6 and TRBJ2-1; 8 bases agree with TRBD1. In DNA, the CDR3 is TGTGCCAGCAGTTCCGACAGGGGAGGTAGGAATGAGCAGTTCTTC. This translates into CASSSDRGGRNEQFF.